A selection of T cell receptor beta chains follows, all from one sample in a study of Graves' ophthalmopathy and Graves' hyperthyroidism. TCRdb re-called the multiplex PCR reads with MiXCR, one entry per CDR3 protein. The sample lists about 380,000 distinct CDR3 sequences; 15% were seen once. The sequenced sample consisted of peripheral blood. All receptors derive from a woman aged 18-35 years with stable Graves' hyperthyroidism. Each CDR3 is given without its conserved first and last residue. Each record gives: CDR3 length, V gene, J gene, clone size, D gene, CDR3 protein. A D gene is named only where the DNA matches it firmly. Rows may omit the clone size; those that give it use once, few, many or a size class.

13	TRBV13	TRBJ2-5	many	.	ASSLNQGIGETQY
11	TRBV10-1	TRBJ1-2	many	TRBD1	ASSENRGHGYT
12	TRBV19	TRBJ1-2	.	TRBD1	ASSSRDRRGGYT
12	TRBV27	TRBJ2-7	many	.	ASRLGQLSYEQY
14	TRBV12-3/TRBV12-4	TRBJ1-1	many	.	ASRKGQSRVNTEAF
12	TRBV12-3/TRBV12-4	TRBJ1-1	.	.	ASSPPGENTEAF
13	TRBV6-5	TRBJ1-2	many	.	ASSSPGRVNYGYT
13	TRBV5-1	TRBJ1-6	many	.	ASSLSGGDNSPLH
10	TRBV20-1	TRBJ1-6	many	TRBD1	SAQGQNSPLH
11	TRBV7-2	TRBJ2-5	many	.	ASSLISGETQY
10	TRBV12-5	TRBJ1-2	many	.	ASGLARPGLL
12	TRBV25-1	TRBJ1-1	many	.	ASSEYGANTEAF
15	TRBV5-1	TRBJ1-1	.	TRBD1	ASSQGDRGFGTTEAF
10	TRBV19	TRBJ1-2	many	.	ASSMQDYGYT
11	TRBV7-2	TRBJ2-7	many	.	ASSPEITYEQY
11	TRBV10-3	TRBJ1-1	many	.	AISALDSGEAF
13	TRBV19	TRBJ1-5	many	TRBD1	ASRHGTGVYQPQH
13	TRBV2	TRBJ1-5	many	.	ASSEGAGDNQPQH
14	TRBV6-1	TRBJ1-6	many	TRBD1	ASSEEGGTGVSPLH
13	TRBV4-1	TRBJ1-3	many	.	ASSQAAGTGNTIY
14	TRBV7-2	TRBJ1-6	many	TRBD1	ASSLVPGTGDSPLH
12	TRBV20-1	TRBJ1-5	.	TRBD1	SAEGQGVGQPQH
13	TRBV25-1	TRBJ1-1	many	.	ASISPTGSITEAF
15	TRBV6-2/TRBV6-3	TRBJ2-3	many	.	ASSYKGSGDITDTQY
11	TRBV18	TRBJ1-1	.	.	ASSPQELGEAF
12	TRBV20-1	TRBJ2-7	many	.	SASRDQNTYEQY
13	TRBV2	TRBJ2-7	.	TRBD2	ASSSVAGEYYEQY
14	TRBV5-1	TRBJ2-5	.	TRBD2	ASSPGLAGAGRTQY
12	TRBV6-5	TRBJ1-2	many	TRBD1	ASSPGQANYGYT
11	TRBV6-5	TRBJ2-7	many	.	ASRRTRDHEQY
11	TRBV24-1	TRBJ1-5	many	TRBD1	ATSSGGGQPQH
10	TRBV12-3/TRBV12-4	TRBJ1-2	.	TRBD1	ASSQGDWGYT
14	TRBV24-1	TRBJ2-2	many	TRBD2	ATSDLLRGGAGELF
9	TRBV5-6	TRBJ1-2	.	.	ASSWADGYT
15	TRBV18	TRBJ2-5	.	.	ASSPKQAGIGGETQY
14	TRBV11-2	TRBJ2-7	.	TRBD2	ASSFRRLAVSYEQY
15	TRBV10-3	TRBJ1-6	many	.	AISESNSQGGNSPLH
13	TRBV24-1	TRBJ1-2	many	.	ATSDGTPSNYGYA
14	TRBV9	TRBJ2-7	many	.	ASSVARNRAPCEQY
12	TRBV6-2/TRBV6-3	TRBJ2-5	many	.	ASSYNIEGETQY
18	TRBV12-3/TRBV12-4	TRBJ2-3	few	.	ASSFGLRNRDIRFTDTQY
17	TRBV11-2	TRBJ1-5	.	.	ASSLRYELGDNSNQPQH
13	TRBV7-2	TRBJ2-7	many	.	ATGADTHASYEQY
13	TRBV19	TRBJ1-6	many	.	ASRRQEADNSPLH
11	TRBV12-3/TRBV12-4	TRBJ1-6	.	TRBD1	ASLRGNNSPLH
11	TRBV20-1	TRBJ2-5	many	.	SAEGGDRETQY